The rows below give T cell receptor beta chains drawn from one sample of a study of blood T cells in healthy people across ages. Using its own MiXCR run on the 5' RACE reads, TCRdb lists one record per CDR3 protein. The table lists approximately 730,000 distinct CDR3 sequences, about 48% of them singletons. The sequencing sample was made of blood. The receptors here all came from a man older than 75 in good health. Both conserved end residues are part of each CDR3. D genes are given only for firm matches. Only part of the rows carry a size: once, few, many, or a class if the clone is expanded.

.,TRBJ2-5,16,TRBV10-1,TRBD2,CASSWRTSGNEETQYF,TGCGCCAGCAGCTGGAGGACTAGCGGAAACGAAGAGACCCAGTACTTC
few,TRBJ2-1,19,TRBV10-3,.,CAISEFVGGIGKRIDEQFF,TGTGCCATCAGTGAGTTCGTCGGAGGAATCGGTAAGAGAATAGATGAGCAGTTCTTC
.,TRBJ2-7,17,TRBV28,.,CAGSFRASGQSSYEQYF,TGTGCCGGCAGTTTCAGGGCTAGCGGACAGAGCTCCTACGAGCAGTACTTC
few,TRBJ2-3,14,TRBV2,.,CASSPFQVSYTQYF,TGTGCCAGCAGTCCGTTCCAAGTTTCGTATACGCAGTATTTT
few,TRBJ2-3,14,TRBV5-1,TRBD1,CASSPGQGGRYAYF,TGCGCCAGCAGCCCGGGACAGGGGGGCAGATACGCGTATTTT
few,TRBJ2-7,15,TRBV7-3,.,CASSLRNGVNYEQYF,TGTGCCAGCAGCTTAAGGAACGGGGTCAACTACGAGCAGTACTTC
.,TRBJ2-5,13,TRBV10-1,TRBD2,CASIGREQETQYF,TGCGCCAGCATTGGGAGGGAACAGGAGACCCAGTACTTC
.,TRBJ1-1,15,TRBV27,TRBD1,CASSLTRQGITEAFF,TGTGCCAGCAGTTTAACCCGACAGGGAATCACTGAAGCTTTCTTT
.,TRBJ2-1,13,TRBV24-1,.,CATSAFLDYEQFF,TGTGCCACCAGTGCCTTCTTGGACTATGAGCAGTTCTTC
.,TRBJ1-1,13,TRBV6-5,.,CASSHAYNTEAFF,TGTGCCAGCAGCCACGCTTATAACACTGAAGCTTTCTTT
.,TRBJ2-4,14,TRBV14,.,CASSQGIGLRKQYF,TGTGCCAGCAGCCAAGGTATAGGTTTACGGAAGCAGTACTTC
.,TRBJ2-7,14,TRBV29-1,.,CSVRVIPSSYEQYF,TGCAGCGTCCGGGTCATCCCGAGCTCCTACGAGCAGTACTTC
few,TRBJ2-4,15,TRBV11-2,TRBD2,CASSSETSGRAKQYF,TGTGCCAGCAGCTCCGAGACTAGCGGGAGGGCGAAGCAGTACTTC
.,TRBJ2-1,14,TRBV19,TRBD2,CASRREISYNEQFF,TGTGCCAGTAGGCGGGAGATCTCCTACAATGAGCAGTTCTTC
few,TRBJ2-6,15,TRBV20-1,.,CSARVVGSGANVLTF,TGCAGTGCTAGAGTTGTGGGCTCTGGGGCCAACGTCCTGACTTTC
.,TRBJ1-3,14,TRBV19,.,CASSDRYSGNTIYF,TGTGCCAGTAGTGACAGGTACTCTGGAAACACCATATATTTT
.,TRBJ2-5,14,TRBV18,TRBD1,CASSPMDREMEQYF,TGTGCCAGCTCACCTATGGACAGGGAAATGGAGCAGTACTTC
.,TRBJ2-3,15,TRBV5-1,.,CASSLIGVGTDTQYF,TGCGCCAGCAGCTTGATCGGTGTGGGCACAGATACGCAGTATTTT
few,TRBJ1-2,13,TRBV6-4,.,CASSDSGVYGYTF,TGTGCCAGCAGTGACTCGGGGGTCTATGGCTACACCTTC
.,TRBJ1-5,15,TRBV20-1,.,CSARAGTNSNQPQHF,TGCAGTGCTAGAGCTGGGACAAATAGCAATCAGCCCCAGCATTTT
.,TRBJ2-4,14,TRBV11-2,.,CASSSVGLPNIQYF,TGTGCCAGCAGCTCCGTGGGGCTTCCAAACATTCAGTACTTC
few,TRBJ2-7,16,TRBV3-1,.,CASSQDSGRRRYEQYF,TGTGCCAGCAGCCAAGATAGCGGCCGACGACGCTACGAGCAGTACTTC
once,TRBJ2-1,13,TRBV20-1,.,CSTEGGAEREQFF,TGCAGCACAGAGGGGGGCGCGGAACGTGAGCAGTTCTTC
.,TRBJ1-4,13,TRBV12-3/TRBV12-4,.,CASSQDTGSKLFF,TGTGCCAGCAGCCAGGATACTGGATCAAAACTGTTTTTT
.,TRBJ2-6,15,TRBV3-1,.,CASTYLGSGANVLTF,TGTGCCAGCACCTACCTAGGCTCTGGGGCCAACGTCCTGACTTTC
.,TRBJ1-2,12,TRBV19,.,CASSSQSIGYTF,TGTGCCAGTAGTTCCCAGAGTATCGGCTACACCTTC
few,TRBJ2-4,13,TRBV4-2,.,CASSQGPGDIQYF,TGTGCCAGCAGCCAAGGACCTGGGGACATTCAGTACTTC
few,TRBJ2-5,14,TRBV20-1,.,CSASLTGGKETQYF,TGCAGTGCTAGCCTGACGGGGGGCAAGGAGACCCAGTACTTC
few,TRBJ1-4,16,TRBV28,.,CASSLSRDSVWEKLFF,TGTGCCAGCAGTCTTTCTCGGGACTCCGTTTGGGAAAAACTGTTTTTT
.,TRBJ2-3,16,TRBV20-1,.,CSASLRHPGAGDTQYF,TGCAGTGCTAGCCTCCGCCATCCAGGGGCAGGAGATACGCAGTATTTT
few,TRBJ2-7,15,TRBV28,TRBD2,CASSSPRGLVIEQYF,TGTGCCAGCAGTTCCCCACGAGGACTAGTTATCGAGCAGTACTTC
.,TRBJ2-1,16,TRBV2,TRBD2,CASSEAQLAGGNEQFF,TGTGCCAGCAGTGAAGCTCAACTAGCGGGAGGCAATGAGCAGTTCTTC
.,TRBJ2-7,14,TRBV7-6,.,CASSPADSSYEQYF,TGTGCCAGCAGCCCTGCGGACAGCTCCTACGAGCAGTACTTC
many,TRBJ2-5,16,TRBV7-9,.,CASSLIKTGPQETQYF,TGTGCCAGCAGCTTAATTAAGACAGGTCCCCAAGAGACCCAGTACTTC
.,TRBJ1-2,16,TRBV5-1,TRBD1,CASSLKRQGNDYGYTF,TGCGCCAGCAGCTTAAAGAGACAGGGAAACGACTATGGCTACACCTTC
.,TRBJ2-5,13,TRBV7-2,.,CASTLGGVETQYF,TGTGCCAGCACCCTAGGGGGGGTGGAGACCCAGTACTTC
few,TRBJ2-1,17,TRBV7-2,TRBD2,CASSLASLAASYNEQFF,TGTGCCAGCAGCTTAGCGTCGCTAGCGGCCTCCTACAATGAGCAGTTCTTC
few,TRBJ2-7,14,TRBV5-4,.,CASSLAGISYEQYF,TGTGCCAGCAGCTTGGCGGGGATTTCCTACGAGCAGTACTTC
.,TRBJ2-5,13,TRBV11-2,.,CASGTGTRETQYF,TGTGCCAGCGGCACCGGGACAAGGGAGACCCAGTACTTC
few,TRBJ1-1,17,TRBV12-3/TRBV12-4,.,CASSTLRDGDMNTEAFF,TGTGCCAGCAGTACGCTCCGGGACGGTGACATGAACACTGAAGCTTTCTTT
.,TRBJ2-7,15,TRBV5-1,TRBD1,CASSSRTGGGYEQYF,TGCGCCAGCAGCTCCCGGACAGGGGGCGGCTACGAGCAGTACTTC
few,TRBJ2-1,15,TRBV5-1,.,CASSLEAIPYNEQFF,TGCGCCAGCAGCTTGGAGGCGATTCCCTACAATGAGCAGTTCTTC